These 28 T cell receptor beta chains originate from one sample sequenced in a study of T-cell reconstitution after alpha-beta-depleted transplantation in children. Preparing the TCRbeta library involved the use of unique molecular identifiers. TCRdb redid the calling of the PCR reads with MiXCR, one entry per CDR3 protein. The sample has some 600,000 distinct CDR3 sequences; around 13% are singletons. This specimen was PBMCs, mostly from graft donor cells, taken 360 days after TCRalphabeta/CD19-depleted stem cell transplant. The receptors come from a male patient between 10 and 17 years old who had a stem cell transplant for acute myeloid leukemia, so the T cells may come from the graft donor.

J is TRBJ2-7 and V is TRBV7-8; a weak D match, TRBD1 (5 bases). The CDR3 spans 15 residues. Trimming removed 0 bases at V and 1 base at J, with 10 bases between. From germline, CDR1 is SGHVS and CDR2 FQNEAQ. The CDR3 protein is CASSLARTKSYEQYF. The CDR3 region has the DNA TGTGCCAGCAGCTTAGCGCGGACAAAATCCTACGAGCAGTACTTC.

This clonotype has more than one count but fewer than ten. V is TRBV5-1 and J is TRBJ2-7; D unresolved. The ends were cut back, 0 bases at V and 1 base at J, with 11 bases in the middle. Germline CDR1 SGHRS, CDR2 YFSETQ. The CDR3 spans 15 residues. The CDR3 nucleotides read TGCGCCAGCAGCTTGGCCGCCAGCCTATCCTACGAGCAGTACTTC. Translation: CASSLAASLSYEQYF.

Many counts were recorded for this clonotype. This chain joins TRBV28 and TRBJ2-4, with 11 bases identical to TRBD2. Germline V lookup: CDR1 MDHEN, CDR2 SYDVKM. The CDR3 sequence is 15 residues long. Losses at the gene ends were 4 bases for V and 5 bases for J; bases not matched to a gene: 4. CDR3 residues: CASSSSGLAENIQYF. In nucleotides, the CDR3 is TGTGCCAGCAGTTCGTCGGGACTAGCGGAAAACATTCAGTACTTC.

The V call is TRBV20-1, the J call TRBJ2-1, with D possibly being TRBD1 or TRBD2 (5 bases each). The germline V gene has CDR1 DFQATT and CDR2 SNEGSKA (reference sequence). The CDR3 covers 14 residues. Between the trimmed V and J ends, which lost 1 base and 5 bases, there was a span of 12 bases. CDR3 in amino acids: CSARGWGTNNEQFF. CDR3 DNA sequence: TGCAGTGCTAGAGGATGGGGGACGAACAATGAGCAGTTCTTC.

This clonotype was observed a few times. A single base separates this from a much larger clone, so it may be a read error. The chain has TRBV20-1 and TRBJ1-5; 10 positions match TRBD1. This CDR3 is built from 18 residues. Germline CDR1 is DFQATT and CDR2 is SNEGSKA (reference sequence). The CDR3 DNA reads TGCTGTGCTAGAGATCTCGGGACAGGGGAAGTGTACAATCAGCCCCAGCATTTT. It encodes CCARDLGTGEVYNQPQHF.

The chain joins TRBV7-6 to TRBJ2-7; D call uncertain. The CDR3 consists of 15 residues. V shed 5 bases and J shed 0 bases, with 14 bases lying between them. Germline V gives CDR1 SGHVS, CDR2 FNYEAQ. CDR3 loop: CASSPIRTASYEQYF. The CDR3 DNA reads as TGTGCCAGCAGCCCTATTAGAACCGCCTCCTACGAGCAGTACTTC.

This clonotype was counted only a few times. This sequence joins TRBV21-1 and TRBJ2-6; TRBD1 reflects the table's D call only, with no check against the DNA. TRBV21-1 is shown as a pseudogene. This CDR3 has 19 residues. DNA for the CDR3: TGTGCCAGCAGCAAAGGACCCCCGGACAGGGGAATTGGGGCCAACGTCCTGACTTTC. Translation gives CASSKGPPDRGIGANVLTF.

J is TRBJ2-1 and V is TRBV20-1; 13 nucleotides match TRBD2. There are 15 residues in the CDR3. Per germline, CDR1 DFQATT and CDR2 SNEGSKA (reference sequence). V lost 6 bases to trimming and J lost 7 bases; unmatched junction nucleotides: 9. The CDR3, as DNA: TGCAGTGCCCCGGGGGTGACTAGCGGGAGGAATGAGCAGTTCTTC. This codes for CSAPGVTSGRNEQFF.

This clonotype was seen only a few times. Sequence at one end of the junction differs from germline and may be a read error. The chain joins TRBV7-7 to TRBJ2-2; D unclear. This CDR3 has 15 residues. CDR1 and CDR2 from the germline V gene are SSHAT and FNYEAQ (reference sequence). For the CDR3, the DNA is TGTGCTAGCAGCCCGGGTTCTACGAACACCGGGGAGCTGTTTTTT. Translating gives CASSPGSTNTGELFF.

Concerning this clonotype: A much more abundant neighbour one base away suggests this may be a read error. V and J are TRBV20-1 and TRBJ2-4; 8 nucleotides align to TRBD1. The CDR3 spans 13 residues. Germline V gene data show CDR1 as DFQATT and CDR2 as SNEGSKA (reference sequence). The CDR3 loop is CSARGQGLNIQCF. CDR3 sequence (DNA): TGCAGTGCTAGAGGACAGGGGTTAAACATTCAGTGCTTC.

This chain links TRBV15 with TRBJ2-2; D unclear. With 0 bases removed from V and 4 bases from J, the gap between germline ends came to 6 bases. The CDR3 contains 14 residues. From germline, CDR1 is LNHNV and CDR2 YYDKDF (reference sequence). The CDR3 DNA follows: TGTGCCACCAGCAGAGATGGGCCCACCGGGGAGCTGTTTTTT. It yields the protein CATSRDGPTGELFF.

This clonotype was counted many times. The chain employs TRBV6-1 and TRBJ2-4, with 10 bases aligning to TRBD1. With 10 bases clipped from V and 5 bases from J, the junction kept 5 bases outside the gene matches. The CDR3 is made up of 13 amino acids. Germline loops: CDR1 MNHNS, CDR2 SASEGT. CDR3 protein: CATHGQGENIQYF. DNA of the CDR3: TGTGCCACCCATGGACAGGGGGAAAACATTCAGTACTTC.

This clonotype has just a few counts. This chain joins TRBV5-6 and TRBJ2-1; D may match TRBD1 or TRBD2 (5 bases each). The CDR3 sequence is 16 residues long. V was clipped by 1 base and J by 7 bases, with 18 bases between them. Germline V gene data show CDR1 as SGHDT and CDR2 as YYEEEE. The CDR3 sequence: CASSLLGKGAGNEQFF. The CDR3 nucleotides read TGTGCCAGCAGCTTGCTCGGGAAAGGGGCAGGGAATGAGCAGTTCTTC. Full variable domain (outside the CDR3, taken from reference TRBV5-6 and TRBJ2-1): DAGVTQSPTHLIKTRGQQVTLRCSPKSGHDTVSWYQQALGQGPQFIFQYYEEEERQRGNFPDRFSGHQFPNYSSELNVNALLLGDSALYLCASSLLGKGAGNEQFFGPGTRLTVL.

The genes are TRBV18 and TRBJ1-1; possibly TRBD1 for D (5 bases). The CDR3 is 16 residues long. Germline assignment: CDR1 KGHSH and CDR2 LQKENI. V was clipped by 2 bases and J by 1 base, with 14 bases between them. The CDR3 bases are TGTGCCAGCTCACCAATGGAATGGGGCCCGAACACTGAAGCTTTCTTT. This codes for CASSPMEWGPNTEAFF.

This clonotype was seen a few times. The genes are TRBV27 and TRBJ2-3; 10 bases are a match to TRBD2. This CDR3 has 17 residues. Germline CDR1 is MNHEY and CDR2 is SMNVEV (reference sequence). The V and J ends lost 3 bases and 4 bases, in that order; junction bases with no gene match: 10. The CDR3 sequence: CASSLLASGSRADTQYF. The CDR3 DNA follows: TGTGCCAGCAGTTTGTTGGCTAGCGGGAGTAGGGCAGATACGCAGTATTTT.

This clonotype was seen ten or more times. The chain has TRBV20-1 and TRBJ2-3; a possible D gene is TRBD2 (5 bases). V was clipped by 6 bases and J by 2 bases, with 12 bases between them. CDR1 is DFQATT, CDR2 SNEGSKA, per germline (reference sequence). This CDR3 contains 13 residues. The CDR3 reads CSAPGENTDTQYF. Written as DNA, the CDR3 is TGCAGTGCCCCTGGGGAGAACACAGATACGCAGTATTTT.

This clonotype showed up many times. The chain recombines TRBV10-3 with TRBJ2-5; D remains unclear. The length of the CDR3 is 15 residues. CDR1 and CDR2 from the germline V gene are ENHRY and SYGVKD. The V end lost 0 bases, the J end lost 0 bases, and 8 bases lay between the germline ends. The CDR3 bases are TGTGCCATCAGTGAGTCTAGGAAGTACCAAGAGACCCAGTACTTC. It translates to CAISESRKYQETQYF.

The CDR3 sequence is CASSILGGLPEAFF. The CDR3 DNA follows: TGTGCCAGCAGTATACTAGGGGGCCTCCCTGAAGCTTTCTTT. The chain combines TRBV27 with TRBJ1-1, with TRBD1 identical over 7 bases. CDR1 and CDR2 from the germline V gene are MNHEY and SMNVEV (reference sequence). This CDR3 is 14 amino acids long. Trimming removed 5 bases from V and 6 bases from J; junction bases left unmatched: 9.

There are a few counts of this clonotype. This chain uses TRBV5-5 with TRBJ1-5; D possibly corresponds to TRBD1 (6 bases). In germline, CDR1 is SGHKS, CDR2 YYEKEE (reference sequence). The CDR3 totals 16 residues. Trimming took off 7 bases at V and 3 bases at J, with 20 bases between the two ends. CDR3 coding DNA: TGTGCCAGCTCCTTTCTTACAGGGATTACCAATCAGCCCCAGCATTTT. As protein: CASSFLTGITNQPQHF.

This clonotype has ten or more counts. The chain employs TRBV20-1 and TRBJ2-3, with D tentatively TRBD2 (5 bases). Germline V gene data show CDR1 as DFQATT and CDR2 as SNEGSKA (reference sequence). The ends were cut back, 6 bases at V and 0 bases at J, with 13 bases in the middle. The CDR3 totals 14 residues. The CDR3 DNA follows: TGCAGTGCCGTTCGGGATGGTAGCACAGATACGCAGTATTTT. This gives the protein CSAVRDGSTDTQYF.

In its sample, this clonotype was seen a few times. The rearrangement uses TRBV29-1 and TRBJ2-3, with D possibly being TRBD2 (6 bases). The CDR3 runs to 14 residues. Germline lookup yields CDR1 SQVTM and CDR2 ANQGSEA. The V end was cut by 4 bases, the J end by 2 bases, with 13 bases between. The CDR3 loop reads CSVGTGTFTDTQYF. For the CDR3, the DNA is TGCAGCGTTGGAACCGGGACTTTCACAGATACGCAGTATTTT.

This clonotype appeared a few times. The rearrangement uses TRBV15 and TRBJ2-7; 8 nucleotides agree with TRBD1. V dropped 5 bases and J dropped 5; count of bases not matched to a gene: 11. Germline CDR1 reads LNHNV; CDR2 reads YYDKDF (reference sequence). The CDR3 runs to 15 residues. This chain's CDR3 is CATSGLQGGSNEQYF. The CDR3 DNA sequence: TGTGCCACCAGCGGCCTACAGGGGGGATCGAACGAGCAGTACTTC.

The chain joins TRBV4-3 to TRBJ2-5, with TRBD1 as a possible D gene (6 bases). This CDR3 has 16 residues. The ends were cut back, 4 bases at V and 2 bases at J, with 17 bases in the middle. The germline V gene has CDR1 LGHNA and CDR2 YSLEER. The CDR3 spells CASSLTTGHPQETQYF. CDR3 sequence (DNA): TGCGCCAGCAGCCTGACGACGGGACACCCGCAAGAGACCCAGTACTTC.

This clonotype was counted many times. This sequence joins TRBV7-6 and TRBJ2-3; no definite D call. Trimming shortened V by 1 base and J by 2 bases, and 4 bases separated the two germline ends. The CDR3 is 13 amino acids. The germline CDR1 and CDR2 sequences are SGHVS and FNYEAQ. The CDR3 here is CASSLVPTDTQYF. DNA for the CDR3: TGTGCCAGCAGCTTAGTTCCCACAGATACGCAGTATTTT.

This clonotype showed up just a few times. The chain is built from TRBV10-3 and TRBJ2-2; D possibly corresponds to TRBD2 (5 bases). V dropped 4 bases and J dropped 5 bases, with 11 bases sitting between them. The CDR3 runs 14 residues. CDR1 is ENHRY and CDR2 is SYGVKD in the germline V gene. The CDR3 DNA follows: TGTGCCATCAGTGTCGGACGCGGGACCGGGGAGCTGTTTTTT. It yields the protein CAISVGRGTGELFF.

The chain is built from TRBV12-3 or TRBV12-4 and TRBJ2-7, with 9 bases identical to TRBD2. J gave up 12 bases and V 5 bases, and 17 bases lay outside the gene matches. The CDR3 sequence is 15 residues long. The CDR3 region has the DNA TGTGCCAGCAGTGCCCCCCTAGCGGGGCACACTAAGCCGTACTTC. It specifies CASSAPLAGHTKPYF.

The V and J genes are TRBV19 and TRBJ2-2, with 14 nucleotides matching TRBD2. Germline assignment: CDR1 LNHDA and CDR2 SQIVND (reference sequence). The CDR3 consists of 17 residues. Trimming removed 8 bases from V and 4 bases from J; junction bases left unmatched: 9. In nucleotides, the CDR3 is TGTGCCAGTCGGACTAGCGGGAGGTCGCTGGGCACCGGGGAGCTGTTTTTT. Its protein is CASRTSGRSLGTGELFF.

The chain recombines TRBV5-1 with TRBJ2-7, with TRBD2 matching over 7 bases. Unmatched junction bases numbered 4, after V lost 0 bases and J lost 4 bases. The CDR3 length is 14 residues. Germline-derived CDR1 and CDR2 are SGHRS and YFSETQ. For the CDR3, the DNA is TGCGCCAGCAGCTTGGCCGTAGCGGGTTACGAGCAGTACTTC. Residues: CASSLAVAGYEQYF. Full variable domain (outside the CDR3, taken from reference TRBV5-1 and TRBJ2-7): KAGVTQTPRYLIKTRGQQVTLSCSPISGHRSVSWYQQTPGQGLQFLFEYFSETQRNKGNFPGRFSGRQFSNSRSEMNVSTLELGDSALYLCASSLAVAGYEQYFGPGTRLTVT.